The 8 T cell receptor beta chains below all came from one sample that was sequenced in a study of cytomegalovirus exposure and HLA in healthy donors. PCR employed 60 Vbeta and 13 Jbeta primers. Generated by immunoSEQ multiplex PCR, the TCRdb table keeps only in-frame clones and is missing some. This table holds roughly 100,000 clones, 78% found once. What was sequenced was PBMCs. These TCRs come from a woman in her sixties or seventies in good health and CMV-seronegative.

The gene calls are TRBV2 and TRBJ2-1, with a tentative D call TRBD2 (7 bases). V lost 0 bases to trimming and J lost 1 base, with 25 bases between them. Per the germline V gene, CDR1 is SNHLY and CDR2 is FYNNEI. The CDR3 consists of 21 residues. Here the CDR3 DNA reads TGTGCCAGCAGTGAAGCTTGGCCGGGCGGTCCGGGGGGCCGGTCCTACAATGAGCAGTTCTTC. This gives the protein CASSEAWPGGPGGRSYNEQFF.

The CDR3 region has the DNA TGCGCCAGCAGTCAGGACGAGCAGTACTTC. As protein: CASSQDEQYF. The J gene is TRBJ2-7, the V gene TRBV10-1; unclear D gene. Trimming stripped 5 bases from V and 5 bases from J, with 4 bases between. Germline lookup yields CDR1 WNHNN and CDR2 SYGVQD (reference sequence). The CDR3 covers 10 residues.

This chain connects TRBV5-1 to TRBJ1-1; tentatively, D is TRBD1 (6 bases). Germline loops: CDR1 SGHRS, CDR2 YFSETQ. Trimming removed 2 bases from V and 5 bases from J, with 16 bases in between. The CDR3 covers 15 residues. This chain's CDR3 is CASSFRGAGETEAFF. The CDR3 bases are TGCGCCAGCAGCTTCCGGGGGGCAGGGGAGACTGAAGCTTTCTTT. Full variable domain (remainder filled in from reference TRBV5-1 and TRBJ1-1): KAGVTQTPRYLIKTRGQQVTLSCSPISGHRSVSWYQQTPGQGLQFLFEYFSETQRNKGNFPGRFSGRQFSNSRSEMNVSTLELGDSALYLCASSFRGAGETEAFFGQGTRLTVV.

J is TRBJ2-3 and V is TRBV7-2, with D perhaps TRBD2 (6 bases). Trimming cost V 5 bases and J 4 bases, with 13 bases left between them. Germline assignment: CDR1 SGHTA and CDR2 FQGNSA. This CDR3 is built from 14 residues. The CDR3 loop reads CASSLRTNSDTQYF. As DNA, the CDR3 is TGTGCCAGCAGCCTACGGACTAATTCAGATACGCAGTATTTT.

About this clone itself: At one end the junction does not follow the germline gene, possibly because of a read error. The rearrangement joins TRBV14 to TRBJ2-4; 8 positions agree with TRBD1. The CDR3 extends over 13 amino acids. Germline loops: CDR1 SGHDN, CDR2 FVKESK. The CDR3 here is CASSQVDQGARHF. The CDR3 DNA follows: TGTGCCAGCAGCCAAGTTGATCAGGGGGCTAGGCACTTC.

This chain links TRBV28 with TRBJ2-7, with 8 nucleotides matching TRBD1. The V gene's germline CDR1 is MDHEN and CDR2 SYDVKM. The ends lost 4 bases at V and 5 bases at J; junction bases unmatched: 10. CDR3 length: 15 residues. The CDR3, as DNA: TGTGCCAGCAGTTCACCCCCGGGACAGGTCCACGAGCAGTACTTC. Translating it yields CASSSPPGQVHEQYF.

V is TRBV2 and J is TRBJ1-5; the D is unclear. This CDR3 is built from 12 residues. CDR1 is SNHLY and CDR2 is FYNNEI in the germline V gene. Trimming removed 6 bases from V and 4 bases from J, with 7 bases in between. The CDR3 DNA reads TGTGCCAGCAGCGGAGATAATCAGCCCCAGCATTTT. The encoded protein is CASSGDNQPQHF.

This clone appeared a few times. CDR3 nucleotide sequence: TGTGCCAGCAGGGGGACAGGGTCCAATGAAAAACTGTTTTTT. Amino acid sequence: CASRGTGSNEKLFF. J is TRBJ1-4 and V is TRBV6-1; 9 bases map to TRBD1. The junction had 4 bases not matched to a gene; V was cut back by 6 bases and J by 5 bases. CDR1 and CDR2 (germline): MNHNS, SASEGT. CDR3 length equals 14 residues.